The source of this T cell receptor beta chain is a study of T cells after yellow fever vaccination. Study conclusions and caveats: The presence of abundant clonotypes contaminating from the bulk population was possible in FACS-sorted repertoires.

This clonotype was counted a few times. Its antigen is as yet unknown. A single record per CDR3 protein comes from TCRdb applying MiXCR to the 5' RACE reads. The sample lists a few hundred thousand distinct CDR3 sequences, about 8.3% occurring once. Germline CDR1 MDHEN, CDR2 SYDVKM. The CDR3 spans 15 residues. Trimming took off 5 bases at V and 0 bases at J, with 11 bases between the two ends. The receptor's source is a man younger than 30 who received the YFV17D yellow fever vaccine. The sequences come from PBMCs, collected about 41 days after the first yellow fever vaccination. The V call is TRBV28, the J call TRBJ1-5; D remains ambiguous. The chain's CDR3 is CASSPHDGSNQPQHF. The CDR3 DNA reads TGTGCCAGCAGTCCACACGACGGTAGCAATCAGCCCCAGCATTTT.